The subject of this entry is one T cell receptor (beta chain). The CDR3 loop spans 15 amino acids. V was shortened by 7 bases and J by 1 base, with 16 bases between the two germline ends. Germline values: CDR1 SNHLY, CDR2 FYNNEI. The data belong to a study of T cell changes during pregnancy in multiple sclerosis. Repertoires were generated with immunoSEQ multiplex PCR, while TCRdb's copy carries only in-frame clones and drops some. This table holds about 75,000 clones, around 94% found once. The receptor comes from a female donor with multiple sclerosis, enrolled in a pregnancy study. The specimen comprised CD4+ T cells from peripheral blood mononuclear cells, sampled after pregnancy. The J gene is TRBJ1-1, the V gene TRBV2; D gene unclear. CDR3 DNA sequence: TGTGCCAGCACCCCCACAACCCACCCGAACACTGAAGCTTTCTTT. Its translation: CASTPTTHPNTEAFF. Based on the CDR3 plus reference TRBV2 and TRBJ1-1, the full variable domain is EPEVTQTPSHQVTQMGQEVILRCVPISNHLYFYWYRQILGQKVEFLVSFYNNEISEKSEIFDDQFSVERPDGSNFTLKIRSTKLEDSAMYFCASTPTTHPNTEAFFGQGTRLTVV.